This T cell receptor (beta chain) stems from a study of shared clonotypes between healthy human individuals. Profiling relied on immunoSEQ multiplex PCR, and the TCRdb table lists in-frame clones only, not all of them. The table lists approximately 2,000,000 clones, 85% to 95% of them singletons. CD4+ cell separation produced CD45RA+ naive and CD45RA-negative memory subsets. Germline CDR1 reads SGHTA; CDR2 reads FQGTGA. There are 14 residues in the CDR3. V lost 3 bases, J lost 2 bases, and 8 bases lay in between. This clonotype originated in a man younger than 30 in good health. Some clones in this sample may be carry-over from other donors' samples. V gene TRBV7-3 combines with J gene TRBJ2-1; D gene uncertain. The source material was naive CD4+ T cells from PBMCs. Indicated subset: CD45RA+ positively selected. The chain's CDR3 is CASSFGTTYNEQFF. CDR3 coding DNA: TGTGCCAGCAGCTTTGGCACCACCTACAATGAGCAGTTCTTC.